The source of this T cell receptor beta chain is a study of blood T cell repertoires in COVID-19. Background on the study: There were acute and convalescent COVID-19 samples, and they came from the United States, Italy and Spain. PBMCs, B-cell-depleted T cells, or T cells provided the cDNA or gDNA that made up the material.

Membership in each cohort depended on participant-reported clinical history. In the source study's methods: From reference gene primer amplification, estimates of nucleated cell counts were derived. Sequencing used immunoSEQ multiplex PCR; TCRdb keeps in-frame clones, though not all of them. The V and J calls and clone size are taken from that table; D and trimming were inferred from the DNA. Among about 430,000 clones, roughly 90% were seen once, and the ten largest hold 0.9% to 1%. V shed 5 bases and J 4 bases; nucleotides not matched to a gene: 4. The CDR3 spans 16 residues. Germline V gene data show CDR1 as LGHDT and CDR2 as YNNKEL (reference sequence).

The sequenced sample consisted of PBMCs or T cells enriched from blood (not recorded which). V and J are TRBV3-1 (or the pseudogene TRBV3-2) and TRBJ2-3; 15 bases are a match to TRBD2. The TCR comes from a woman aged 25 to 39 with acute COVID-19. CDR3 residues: CASSRTSGGAADTQYF. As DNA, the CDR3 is TGTGCCAGCAGCAGGACTAGCGGGGGGGCGGCAGATACGCAGTATTTT.